This T cell receptor (beta chain) was recorded in a study of T cells in Graves' hyperthyroidism and ophthalmopathy. Overall study: Pretreatment peripheral blood was obtained at initial diagnosis.

This clonotype was seen more than once but under ten times. Diagnostic assessment was based on clinical symptoms, serum thyroxine and TRAb, thyroid ultrasound and orbital computed tomography. At first hyperthyroidism diagnosis, before any ophthalmopathy symptoms, the blood sample was collected. Amplified regions were TCR beta CDR3 sequences from RNA transcripts. The TCR CDR3 first-round RT-PCR relied on the HTBI primer set. TCRdb re-derived calls from the multiplex PCR reads in MiXCR, one entry per CDR3 protein. The data contain under 750,000 distinct CDR3 sequences, 18% of them singletons. The CDR3 has 14 residues. Germline loops: CDR1 SGHAT, CDR2 FQDESV (reference sequence). V was shortened by 6 bases and J by 6 bases, with 14 bases between the two germline ends.

The chain joins TRBV11-1 to TRBJ1-4; no clear D. The sequenced sample was blood. This sequence originates from a woman in her forties or fifties with Graves' hyperthyroidism that later progressed to Graves' ophthalmopathy. CDR3 bases: TGTGCCAGCAGTTTCCAAGGAATATATGAAAAACTGTTTTTT. The encoded protein is CASSFQGIYEKLFF.